Presented here are 5 T cell receptor beta chains from one specimen sequenced in a study of beta chain features in type 1 diabetes. The isolated RNA, all of it, was reverse transcribed, so expressed TCRB transcripts were what got sequenced. Profiled with immunoSEQ multiplex PCR; TCRdb holds only in-frame clones, not every one. The sample has around 500,000 clones, about an eighth seen once. Sequencing input: naive CD4+ T cells from blood. The source of these receptors is a woman between 18 and 29 years old in good health.

This sequence joins TRBV11-1 and TRBJ2-3; TRBD2 aligns across 9 bases. V lost 2 bases and J lost 6; bases outside the gene matches: 9. Germline V gives CDR1 SGHAT, CDR2 FQDESV (reference sequence). The CDR3 sequence is 16 residues long. CDR3 in amino acids: CASSLMTSGQTDTQYF. CDR3 DNA sequence: TGTGCCAGCAGCTTAATGACTAGCGGACAGACGGATACGCAGTATTTT.

The chain couples TRBV4-2 to TRBJ2-1; TRBD2 agrees at 7 bases. This CDR3 spans 14 amino acids. Trimming cost V 4 bases and J 6 bases; bases outside gene matches: 6. CDR1 is LGHNA, CDR2 YNFKEQ, per germline. DNA for the CDR3: TGTGCCAGCAGCCTCAAGGGACTATTCAATGAGCAGTTCTTC. Protein sequence: CASSLKGLFNEQFF.

The sample holds a few counts of this clone. The J gene is TRBJ2-1, the V gene TRBV2; no reliable D call. The V gene's germline CDR1 is SNHLY and CDR2 FYNNEI. V lost 4 bases and J 8 bases, leaving 12 bases between the germline ends. The CDR3 sequence is 13 residues long. The CDR3: CASSVIGLDEQFF. Here the CDR3 DNA reads TGTGCCAGCAGTGTAATAGGATTGGATGAGCAGTTCTTC.

The table lists this clone with a few counts. The chain is built from TRBV27 and TRBJ2-1, with 8 bases that match TRBD1. Germline CDR1 and CDR2: MNHEY and SMNVEV (reference sequence). The CDR3 contains 16 residues. The V and J ends lost 7 bases and 3 bases, in that order; junction bases with no gene match: 11. In nucleotides, the CDR3 is TGTGCCAGCACCCCGGACAGGGCGGGGAGCTACAATGAGCAGTTCTTC. It translates to CASTPDRAGSYNEQFF.

This clone was found a few times. This chain uses TRBV28 with TRBJ2-1; TRBD1 matches at 7 bases. CDR3 length: 16 residues. Germline loops: CDR1 MDHEN, CDR2 SYDVKM. The junction had 14 bases not matched to a gene; V was cut back by 6 bases and J by 6 bases. DNA for the CDR3: TGTGCCAGCAGCAACCGTCCGGGACAGACCCTCAATGAGCAGTTCTTC. Residues: CASSNRPGQTLNEQFF. Filled out from reference TRBV28 and TRBJ2-1, the complete variable domain reads DVKVTQSSRYLVKRTGEKVFLECVQDMDHENMFWYRQDPGLGLRLIYFSYDVKMKEKGDIPEGYSVSREKKERFSLILESASTNQTSMYLCASSNRPGQTLNEQFFGPGTRLTVL.